Listed below are T cell receptor beta chains from one sample, sequenced in a study of cytomegalovirus exposure and HLA in healthy donors. Profiled with immunoSEQ multiplex PCR; TCRdb holds only in-frame clones, not every one. The profile shows 150,000 to 200,000 clones, approximately 80% of them singletons. The specimen was PBMCs. Receptors were obtained from a man aged 18 to 29 in good health and CMV-seronegative. Both conserved end residues are part of each CDR3. Each record gives: V gene, J gene, clone size, D gene, CDR3 protein, CDR3 DNA. The D gene is left open where the match is weak. Clone size, where shown, is once, few, many, or a class for clones that have expanded.

v_call: TRBV25-1
j_call: TRBJ1-1
clone_size: -
d_call: -
cdr3_aa: CASSELRGMNTEAFF
cdr3_nt: TGTGCCAGCAGTGAATTAAGAGGAATGAACACTGAAGCTTTCTTT

v_call: TRBV6-1
j_call: TRBJ1-1
clone_size: -
d_call: -
cdr3_aa: CASSQTSGDATEAFF
cdr3_nt: TGTGCCAGCAGCCAGACCTCAGGGGACGCCACTGAAGCTTTCTTT

v_call: TRBV27
j_call: TRBJ2-7
clone_size: few
d_call: -
cdr3_aa: CASSALSGVVAEQYF
cdr3_nt: TGTGCCAGCAGTGCCCTCTCGGGGGTGGTTGCCGAGCAGTACTTC

v_call: TRBV19
j_call: TRBJ1-5
clone_size: -
d_call: TRBD1
cdr3_aa: CASSIDFRGRSNQPQHF
cdr3_nt: TGTGCCAGTAGTATAGATTTCAGGGGGCGAAGCAATCAGCCCCAGCATTTT

v_call: TRBV9
j_call: TRBJ1-1
clone_size: -
d_call: -
cdr3_aa: CASSVEAGGNTEAFF
cdr3_nt: TGTGCCAGCAGCGTAGAGGCAGGAGGGAACACTGAAGCTTTCTTT

v_call: TRBV18
j_call: TRBJ1-1
clone_size: once
d_call: -
cdr3_aa: CASSQTGYEAFF
cdr3_nt: TGTGCCAGCTCACAGACAGGCTATGAAGCTTTCTTT

v_call: TRBV2
j_call: TRBJ1-2
clone_size: few
d_call: -
cdr3_aa: CASSEFGQIYGYTF
cdr3_nt: TGTGCCAGCAGTGAATTCGGACAGATCTATGGCTACACCTTC

v_call: TRBV5-1
j_call: TRBJ2-3
clone_size: -
d_call: -
cdr3_aa: CASSLALGGHYADTQYF
cdr3_nt: TGCGCCAGCAGCTTGGCCCTAGGGGGTCATTACGCAGATACGCAGTATTTT

v_call: TRBV9
j_call: TRBJ2-6
clone_size: -
d_call: TRBD2
cdr3_aa: CASSVAGGAGANVLTF
cdr3_nt: TGTGCCAGCAGCGTAGCTGGGGGGGCTGGGGCCAACGTCCTGACTTTC

v_call: TRBV29-1
j_call: TRBJ1-2
clone_size: -
d_call: -
cdr3_aa: CSVERRLIYGYTF
cdr3_nt: TGCAGCGTTGAAAGGCGGCTGATCTATGGCTACACCTTC

v_call: TRBV7-9
j_call: TRBJ1-1
clone_size: -
d_call: -
cdr3_aa: CASSGASAEAFF
cdr3_nt: TGTGCCAGCAGCGGGGCGTCAGCTGAAGCTTTCTTT

v_call: TRBV19
j_call: TRBJ2-2
clone_size: -
d_call: TRBD2
cdr3_aa: CASSISSGVNTGELFF
cdr3_nt: TGTGCCAGTAGTATTTCTAGCGGGGTTAACACCGGGGAGCTGTTTTTT

v_call: TRBV7-2
j_call: TRBJ2-2
clone_size: -
d_call: -
cdr3_aa: CASSLTHKNTGELFF
cdr3_nt: TGTGCCAGCAGCTTAACACACAAGAACACCGGGGAGCTGTTTTTT

v_call: TRBV28
j_call: TRBJ1-1
clone_size: -
d_call: -
cdr3_aa: CASSFDSFNTEAFF
cdr3_nt: TGTGCCAGCAGTTTCGACAGCTTCAACACTGAAGCTTTCTTT

v_call: TRBV10-1
j_call: TRBJ2-1
clone_size: -
d_call: -
cdr3_aa: CASTHRVHNEQFF
cdr3_nt: TGCGCCAGCACACACAGAGTCCACAATGAGCAGTTCTTC

v_call: TRBV19
j_call: TRBJ2-7
clone_size: -
d_call: -
cdr3_aa: CASKEGGGYEQYF
cdr3_nt: TGTGCCAGTAAAGAAGGCGGCGGCTACGAGCAGTACTTC

v_call: TRBV5-4
j_call: TRBJ1-2
clone_size: -
d_call: -
cdr3_aa: CASSLGQQGVYGYTF
cdr3_nt: TGTGCCAGCAGCTTGGGACAGCAAGGGGTGTATGGCTACACCTTC

v_call: TRBV19
j_call: TRBJ1-2
clone_size: -
d_call: -
cdr3_aa: CASGRARF
cdr3_nt: TGTGCCAGTGGGAGGGCCCGCTTC

v_call: TRBV5-1
j_call: TRBJ1-6
clone_size: -
d_call: -
cdr3_aa: CASSLAGRGSSPLHF
cdr3_nt: TGCGCCAGCAGCTTGGCTGGCAGGGGTAGCTCACCCCTCCACTTT

v_call: TRBV7-2
j_call: TRBJ2-3
clone_size: -
d_call: TRBD2
cdr3_aa: CASSLFRRGADTQYF
cdr3_nt: TGTGCCAGCAGCTTATTCCGGCGGGGGGCTGATACGCAGTATTTT

v_call: TRBV28
j_call: TRBJ2-4
clone_size: once
d_call: TRBD2
cdr3_aa: CASTPHKAGGLRGAKNIQYF
cdr3_nt: TGTGCCAGCACCCCTCACAAAGCGGGAGGTTTGAGGGGGGCCAAAAACATTCAGTACTTC

v_call: TRBV11-3
j_call: TRBJ2-3
clone_size: few
d_call: TRBD2
cdr3_aa: CASSLDASGRGVGLDTQYF
cdr3_nt: TGTGCCAGCAGCTTAGATGCTAGCGGGAGAGGGGTAGGGCTGGATACGCAGTATTTT

v_call: TRBV6-6
j_call: TRBJ1-3
clone_size: -
d_call: -
cdr3_aa: CASTGLLASGNTIYF
cdr3_nt: TGTGCCTCCACAGGGTTGCTGGCCTCTGGAAACACCATATATTTT

v_call: TRBV15
j_call: TRBJ1-5
clone_size: -
d_call: TRBD1
cdr3_aa: CATSTQRDRDSNQPQHF
cdr3_nt: TGTGCCACCAGCACCCAAAGGGACAGAGATAGCAATCAGCCCCAGCATTTT

v_call: TRBV7-3
j_call: TRBJ2-5
clone_size: -
d_call: TRBD1
cdr3_aa: CASSSTGGPQETQYF
cdr3_nt: TGTGCCAGCAGTTCCACAGGGGGCCCCCAAGAGACCCAGTACTTC

v_call: TRBV11-2
j_call: TRBJ2-7
clone_size: few
d_call: -
cdr3_aa: CASSLDPPDEQYF
cdr3_nt: TGTGCCAGCAGCTTAGATCCACCGGACGAGCAGTACTTC

v_call: TRBV28
j_call: TRBJ2-2
clone_size: -
d_call: -
cdr3_aa: CASIYGGGGNTGELFF
cdr3_nt: TGTGCCAGCATCTACGGAGGGGGCGGCAACACCGGGGAGCTGTTTTTT

v_call: TRBV7-3
j_call: TRBJ2-7
clone_size: few
d_call: TRBD2
cdr3_aa: CASSLSSGGPYEQYF
cdr3_nt: TGTGCCAGCAGCCTCTCTAGCGGGGGGCCCTACGAGCAGTACTTC

v_call: TRBV19
j_call: TRBJ1-4
clone_size: -
d_call: -
cdr3_aa: CASKRSGEKLFF
cdr3_nt: TGTGCCAGTAAAAGGAGTGGCGAAAAACTGTTTTTT

v_call: TRBV28
j_call: TRBJ1-2
clone_size: -
d_call: TRBD1
cdr3_aa: CASSATTGASYGYTF
cdr3_nt: TGTGCCAGCAGTGCTACGACAGGGGCATCCTATGGCTACACCTTC

v_call: TRBV5-4
j_call: TRBJ2-2
clone_size: -
d_call: TRBD2
cdr3_aa: CASQPGSGGATGELFF
cdr3_nt: TGTGCCAGCCAACCGGGGAGCGGGGGGGCAACCGGGGAGCTGTTTTTT

v_call: TRBV2
j_call: TRBJ2-1
clone_size: -
d_call: TRBD2
cdr3_aa: CASSEAPLAGGPDNEQFF
cdr3_nt: TGTGCCAGCAGTGAAGCGCCTCTAGCGGGAGGGCCGGACAATGAGCAGTTCTTC

v_call: TRBV5-4
j_call: TRBJ1-6
clone_size: -
d_call: -
cdr3_aa: CASSLGHLNSPLHF
cdr3_nt: TGTGCCAGCAGCTTGGGACACCTTAATTCACCCCTCCACTTT

v_call: TRBV5-8
j_call: TRBJ1-1
clone_size: -
d_call: -
cdr3_aa: CASTRGGANTEAFF
cdr3_nt: TGTGCCAGCACACGAGGGGGGGCGAACACTGAAGCTTTCTTT

v_call: TRBV6-4
j_call: TRBJ1-1
clone_size: -
d_call: -
cdr3_aa: CASSDSIQKALMMNTEAFF
cdr3_nt: TGTGCCAGCAGTGACTCGATACAGAAAGCTCTGATGATGAACACTGAAGCTTTCTTT

v_call: TRBV5-6
j_call: TRBJ2-2
clone_size: -
d_call: -
cdr3_aa: CASSLVPRGTGELFF
cdr3_nt: TGTGCCAGCAGCTTGGTGCCTAGAGGCACCGGGGAGCTGTTTTTT

v_call: TRBV10-1
j_call: TRBJ1-5
clone_size: -
d_call: -
cdr3_aa: CASRGLPIDGNQPQHF
cdr3_nt: TGCGCCAGCAGAGGACTCCCAATAGACGGCAATCAGCCCCAGCATTTT

v_call: TRBV2
j_call: TRBJ1-1
clone_size: -
d_call: -
cdr3_aa: CASSDSQGSGTEAFF
cdr3_nt: TGTGCCAGCAGTGATAGTCAGGGGTCGGGCACTGAAGCTTTCTTT

v_call: TRBV19
j_call: TRBJ1-1
clone_size: -
d_call: TRBD1
cdr3_aa: CASSNPEGARAFF
cdr3_nt: TGTGCCAGTAGTAACCCCGAGGGGGCAAGAGCTTTCTTT

v_call: TRBV4-1
j_call: TRBJ2-1
clone_size: -
d_call: -
cdr3_aa: CASSTDRDSPEQFF
cdr3_nt: TGCGCCAGCAGCACCGACAGGGACTCGCCTGAGCAGTTCTTC

v_call: TRBV13
j_call: TRBJ1-6
clone_size: -
d_call: TRBD1
cdr3_aa: CASSANVQGMVSPLHF
cdr3_nt: TGTGCCAGCAGCGCAAACGTACAGGGGATGGTTTCACCCCTCCACTTT

v_call: TRBV6-1
j_call: TRBJ1-5
clone_size: -
d_call: TRBD1
cdr3_aa: CASRELGQGVNQPQHF
cdr3_nt: TGTGCCAGCAGGGAATTGGGACAGGGGGTCAATCAGCCCCAGCATTTT

v_call: TRBV6-4
j_call: TRBJ1-1
clone_size: -
d_call: TRBD1
cdr3_aa: CASRRTGTNTEAFF
cdr3_nt: TGTGCCAGCAGGAGGACAGGGACGAACACTGAAGCTTTCTTT

v_call: TRBV9
j_call: TRBJ1-2
clone_size: few
d_call: -
cdr3_aa: CASSGAPEGSRGYTF
cdr3_nt: TGTGCCAGCAGCGGGGCCCCGGAGGGGTCGCGTGGCTACACCTTC

v_call: TRBV5-1
j_call: TRBJ2-7
clone_size: -
d_call: TRBD2
cdr3_aa: CASSLVSGAEQYF
cdr3_nt: TGCGCCAGCAGCTTGGTAAGCGGGGCCGAGCAGTACTTC